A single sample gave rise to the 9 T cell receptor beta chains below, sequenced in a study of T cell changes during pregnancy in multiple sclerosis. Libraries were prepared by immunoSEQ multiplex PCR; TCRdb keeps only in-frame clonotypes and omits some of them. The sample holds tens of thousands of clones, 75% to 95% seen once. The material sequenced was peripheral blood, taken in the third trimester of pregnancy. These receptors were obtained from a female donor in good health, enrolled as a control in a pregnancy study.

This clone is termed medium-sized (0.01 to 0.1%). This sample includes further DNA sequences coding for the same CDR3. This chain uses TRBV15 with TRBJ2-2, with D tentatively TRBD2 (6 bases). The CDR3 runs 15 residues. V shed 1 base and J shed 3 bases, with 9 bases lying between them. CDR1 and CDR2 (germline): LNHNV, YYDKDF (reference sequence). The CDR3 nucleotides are TGTGCCACCAGCAGAGGGGAGGAACACACCGGGGAGCTGTTTTTT. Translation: CATSRGEEHTGELFF. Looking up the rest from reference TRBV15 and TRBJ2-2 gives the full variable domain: DAMVIQNPRYQVTQFGKPVTLSCSQTLNHNVMYWYQQKSSQAPKLLFHYYDKDFNNEADTPDNFQSRRPNTSFCFLDIRSPGLGDTAMYLCATSRGEEHTGELFFGEGSRLTVL.

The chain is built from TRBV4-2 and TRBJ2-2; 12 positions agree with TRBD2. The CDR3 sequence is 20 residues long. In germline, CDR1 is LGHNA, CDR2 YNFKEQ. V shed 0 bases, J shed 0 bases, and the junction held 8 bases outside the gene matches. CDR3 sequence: CASSQDLRLAGAPNTGELFF. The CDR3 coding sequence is TGTGCCAGCAGCCAAGACTTGAGACTAGCGGGAGCTCCGAACACCGGGGAGCTGTTTTTT.

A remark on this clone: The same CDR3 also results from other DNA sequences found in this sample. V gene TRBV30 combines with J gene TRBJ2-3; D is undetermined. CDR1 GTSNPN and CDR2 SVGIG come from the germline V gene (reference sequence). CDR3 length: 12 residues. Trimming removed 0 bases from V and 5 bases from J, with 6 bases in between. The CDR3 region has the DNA TGTGCCTGGAGTGTACGAGGAGATACGCAGTATTTT. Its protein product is CAWSVRGDTQYF.

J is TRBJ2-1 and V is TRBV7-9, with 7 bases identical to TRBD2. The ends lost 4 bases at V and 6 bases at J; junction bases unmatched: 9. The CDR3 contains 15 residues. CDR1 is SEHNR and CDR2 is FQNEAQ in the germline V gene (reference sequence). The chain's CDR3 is CASSSTSERPNEQFF. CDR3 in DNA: TGTGCCAGCAGCTCCACTAGCGAACGGCCCAATGAGCAGTTCTTC.

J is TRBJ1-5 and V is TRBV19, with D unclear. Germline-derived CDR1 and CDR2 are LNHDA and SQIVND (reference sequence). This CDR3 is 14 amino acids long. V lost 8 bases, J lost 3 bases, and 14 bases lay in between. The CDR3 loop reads CASQTAGVNQPQHF. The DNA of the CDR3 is TGTGCCAGTCAAACGGCGGGAGTCAATCAGCCCCAGCATTTT.

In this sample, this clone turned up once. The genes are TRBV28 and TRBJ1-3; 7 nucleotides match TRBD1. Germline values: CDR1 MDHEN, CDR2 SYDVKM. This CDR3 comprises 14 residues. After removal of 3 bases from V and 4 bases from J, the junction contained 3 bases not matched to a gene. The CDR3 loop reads CASSLGQTGNTIYF. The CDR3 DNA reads TGTGCCAGCAGTTTGGGACAGACGGGAAACACCATATATTTT.

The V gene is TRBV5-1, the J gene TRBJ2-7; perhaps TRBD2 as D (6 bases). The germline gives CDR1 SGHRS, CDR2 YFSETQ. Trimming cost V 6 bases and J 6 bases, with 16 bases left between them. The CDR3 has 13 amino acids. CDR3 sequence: CASTPDYLREQYF. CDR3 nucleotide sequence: TGCGCCAGCACCCCGGACTACCTCCGCGAGCAGTACTTC.

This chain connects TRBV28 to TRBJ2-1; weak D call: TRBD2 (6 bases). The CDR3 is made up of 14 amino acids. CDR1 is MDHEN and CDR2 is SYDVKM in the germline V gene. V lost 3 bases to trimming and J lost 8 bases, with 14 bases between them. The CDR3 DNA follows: TGTGCCAGCAGTTTTCGGCAGGGAGGCGATGAGCAGTTCTTC. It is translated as CASSFRQGGDEQFF.

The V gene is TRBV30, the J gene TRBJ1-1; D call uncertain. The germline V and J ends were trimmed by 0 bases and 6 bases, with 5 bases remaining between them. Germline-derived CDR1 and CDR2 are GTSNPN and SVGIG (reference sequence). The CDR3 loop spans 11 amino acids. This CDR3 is CAWSVLAEAFF. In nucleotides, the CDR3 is TGTGCCTGGAGTGTACTTGCTGAAGCTTTCTTT.